Listed below are T cell receptor beta chains from one sample, sequenced in a study of T cell responses to AZD1222 COVID-19 vaccine. Using immunoSEQ multiplex PCR, the repertoire was profiled, and TCRdb retains in-frame clones only, with some absent. The sample gives 65,000 to 95,000 clones, more than 75% of which show up once; approximately 13% is in the top ten. The input for sequencing was peripheral blood, taken on day 0 of AZD1222 vaccination. The source is an adult in good health. Both conserved end residues are part of each CDR3. The D gene is left open where the match is weak. The size of a clone is reported for some rows only, either as once, few or many, or as a class for expanded clones.

>-|TRBD1|TRBV10-3|TRBJ2-7
CAIRPGTGDNEQYF
TGTGCCATCAGACCCGGGACAGGGGATAACGAGCAGTACTTC
>few|-|TRBV7-8|TRBJ2-2
CASSLGGSGELFF
TGTGCCAGCAGCTTGGGGGGTTCCGGGGAGCTGTTTTTT
>-|-|TRBV6-2/TRBV6-3|TRBJ1-4
CASSYPTTGMTNEKLFF
TGTGCCAGCAGTTACCCGACAACGGGGATGACTAATGAAAAACTGTTTTTT
>-|-|TRBV5-1|TRBJ2-3
CASSFLVSESTDTQYF
TGCGCCAGCAGCTTCTTGGTCTCGGAGAGCACAGATACGCAGTATTTT
>-|-|TRBV7-3|TRBJ1-1
CASSLGQNTEAFF
TGTGCCAGCAGCCTCGGGCAGAACACTGAAGCTTTCTTT
>-|-|TRBV18|TRBJ1-2
CASSSLSKQARKSYTF
TGTGCCAGCTCATCCTTATCGAAACAGGCCCGTAAAAGCTACACCTTC
>-|-|TRBV28|TRBJ1-2
CASGDNYGYTF
TGTGCCAGCGGGGATAACTATGGCTACACCTTC
>-|TRBD1|TRBV29-1|TRBJ1-1
CSATGQGGTEAFF
TGCAGCGCAACAGGACAGGGCGGGACTGAAGCTTTCTTT
>-|-|TRBV28|TRBJ1-2
CASSLSQGGYTF
TGTGCCAGCAGTTTAAGTCAGGGTGGCTACACCTTC
>few|-|TRBV3-1/TRBV3-2|TRBJ2-6
CASSQDRGSTSGANVLTF
TGTGCCAGCAGCCAAGATCGGGGCAGTACCTCTGGGGCCAACGTCCTGACTTTC
>-|-|TRBV10-3|TRBJ2-2
CAISVDGTGELFF
TGTGCCATCAGTGTTGATGGGACGGGGGAGCTGTTTTTT
>once|-|TRBV19|TRBJ1-6
CASSIGYNSPLHF
TGTGCCAGTAGTATAGGTTACAATTCACCCCTCCACTTT
>-|TRBD1|TRBV10-3|TRBJ1-2
CAISGSTGPNYGYTF
TGTGCCATCAGTGGGTCGACAGGGCCAAACTATGGCTACACCTTC
>-|-|TRBV6-5|TRBJ2-5
CASSYVGSPGTQYF
TGTGCCAGCAGTTACGTAGGGTCTCCCGGGACCCAGTACTTC
>-|-|TRBV9|TRBJ2-5
CASSVVGSLQETQYF
TGTGCCAGCAGCGTAGTGGGGAGCCTCCAAGAGACCCAGTACTTC
>few|TRBD1|TRBV2|TRBJ2-2
CASILGQGYTGELFF
TGTGCCAGCATCCTGGGACAGGGCTACACCGGGGAGCTGTTTTTT
>-|-|TRBV7-2|TRBJ1-2
CASSPTRPAGYTF
TGTGCCAGCAGCCCCACCCGTCCAGCTGGCTACACCTTC
>-|-|TRBV7-6|TRBJ1-4
CASSPLVGQGQKFGLFF
TGTGCCAGCAGCCCCCTCGTCGGCCAGGGGCAAAAGTTTGGACTGTTTTTT
>-|-|TRBV25-1|TRBJ2-7
CASSPGAYEQYF
TGTGCCAGCAGTCCGGGGGCCTACGAGCAGTACTTC